Described below is a single TCR beta chain sequence and its context. This clonotype was detected a few times. Its binding antigen is unknown. No base qualities exist here, and no much larger clone lies one base off it. The source of the sample is a study of blood T cells in healthy people across ages (dated by TCRdb to about 2015). With regard to the full study: In model experiments, template switching captured about one uniquely barcoded TCR beta cDNA molecule for every two T cells. To track age-related changes in TCR beta repertoire diversity, the study relied on deep sequencing normalized with unique cDNA molecular identifiers. The donors were split into four age groups: young (average roughly 15 years), middle-aged (roughly 42), aged (more than 55) and long-lived (over 80). To avoid experimental bias, donors of different ages were distributed randomly across sequencing lanes. The study analyzed two additional independent replicas of 1 million unique cDNA reads from the same blood draw for two donors, one aged 18 to 29 and one aged 80 or older.

Here is what the overall study found, with its caveats: The percentage of naive T cells measured by flow cytometry correlated strongly with observed TCR beta diversity. Compared with the aged group, more naive CD4+ T cells, fewer expanded clones and increased TCR diversity were shown by the long-lived group, suggesting age selection. The CMV infection status of donors was not known, potentially confounding age-related changes in expanded clonotypes. As age increased, observed TCR beta diversity per million T cells dropped in a roughly linear way, and a significant reduction was already evident by age 40. Total diversity estimates from one million sequenced T cells were considered lower bounds and underestimates. Conclusive comparison of naive and antigen-experienced compartments was prevented by the profiling of bulk unsorted PBMCs.

Systemically healthy Caucasian individuals from Russia, 39 in total and aged about 6 to 95 years, were included as donors. Each donor gave about 9.2 milliliters of peripheral blood, drawn into EDTA-treated Vacutainer tubes. Ficoll-Paque density-gradient centrifugation was used to isolate PBMCs, with at least 6.5 million obtained per sample. Trizol reagent was used to extract total RNA from PBMCs, with at least 5.5 micrograms per sample. For every donor, flow cytometry on a PBMC aliquot measured the percentage of naive CD45RAhigh/CD27high T cells. V loses 3 bases at its end and J loses 4 bases; junction bases beyond the gene matches: 5. CDR1 MNHNS and CDR2 SASEGT are derived from the germline V gene. Measured from the cysteine to the phenylalanine, the CDR3 is 14 residues long. The read is trimmed to its CDR3 DNA, 42 bases read in frame from base 1. Library preparation used 5' RACE. The sample was run on an Illumina HiSeq 2500. A second PCR of roughly 7 to 11 cycles was performed with a sample-barcoded 5' primer and a J-beta primer mix. A template-switch 5' adaptor carrying 12 random nucleotides introduced a unique molecular identifier onto each TCR beta cDNA molecule. Each sample yielded at least 2.5 million CDR3-containing paired-end reads. First-strand cDNA synthesis was performed from all RNA using the Mint cDNA synthesis kit, with priming by a TRBC-specific oligonucleotide. After uracil-DNA glycosylase treatment, a first 18-cycle PCR used universal primers M1SS and BC2_uni_R on all cDNA. The source study handled its data this way. Normalization of each sample was performed by random selection of 1 million high-quality reads, each carrying a distinct molecular identifier. Reads sharing molecular identifiers were discarded rather than binned into consensus sequences. MiTCR, run with a Q25 quality threshold and the strictest error-elimination algorithm, handled CDR3 identification, clonotype clustering and error correction. A nonparametric unseen species model with Euler transformation was used to estimate lower-bound total TCR beta diversity. TCRdb trimmed the raw reads at Q25, called clones with MiXCR and kept productive beta chains. Each entry merges the rows of one CDR3 protein and shows their most common DNA and genes. It is TCRdb's table, rather than the study itself, that gives the V and J calls and clone size. In all, the sample holds around 1.5 million distinct CDR3 sequences, and roughly 30% of those were seen once. The biggest ten clones account for 11% of the sample.

The TCR comes from a woman under 40 in good health. Recombination linked TRBV6-1 to TRBJ2-7; 8 junctional bases match TRBD1. Sequencing was done on a sample of blood. The DNA sequence is TGTGCCAGCAGTGAGGAGGGACAGGTATACGAGCAGTACTTC. Translated, it gives CASSEEGQVYEQYF.